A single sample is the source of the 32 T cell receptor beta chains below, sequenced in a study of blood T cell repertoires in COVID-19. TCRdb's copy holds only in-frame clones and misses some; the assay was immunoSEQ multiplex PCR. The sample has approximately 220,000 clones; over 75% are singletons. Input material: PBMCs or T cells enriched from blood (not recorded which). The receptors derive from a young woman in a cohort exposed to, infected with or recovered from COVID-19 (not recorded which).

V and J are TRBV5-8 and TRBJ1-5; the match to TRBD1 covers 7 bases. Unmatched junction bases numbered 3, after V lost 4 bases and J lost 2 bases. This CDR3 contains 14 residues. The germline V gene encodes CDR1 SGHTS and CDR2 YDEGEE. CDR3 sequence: CASSIGQGNQPQHF. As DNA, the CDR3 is TGTGCCAGCAGCATTGGACAGGGCAATCAGCCCCAGCATTTT.

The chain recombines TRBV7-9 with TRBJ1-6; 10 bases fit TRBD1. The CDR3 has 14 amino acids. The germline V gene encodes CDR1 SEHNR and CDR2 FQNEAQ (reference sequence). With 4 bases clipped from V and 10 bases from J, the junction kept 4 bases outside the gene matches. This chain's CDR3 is CASSSGTGDSPLHF. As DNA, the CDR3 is TGTGCCAGCAGCTCCGGGACAGGGGACTCACCCCTCCACTTT.

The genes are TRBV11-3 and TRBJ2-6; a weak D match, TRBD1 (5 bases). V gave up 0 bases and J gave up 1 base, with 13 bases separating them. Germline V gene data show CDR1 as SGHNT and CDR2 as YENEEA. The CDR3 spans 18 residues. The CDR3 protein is CASSLEAPGSSGANVLTF. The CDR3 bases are TGTGCCAGCAGCTTAGAGGCCCCAGGGTCGTCTGGGGCCAACGTCCTGACTTTC.

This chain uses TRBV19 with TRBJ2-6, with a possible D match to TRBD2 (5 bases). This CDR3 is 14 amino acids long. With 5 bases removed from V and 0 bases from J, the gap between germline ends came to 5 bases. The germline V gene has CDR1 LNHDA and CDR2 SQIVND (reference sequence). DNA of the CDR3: TGTGCCAGTAGTGAGGGCTCTGGGGCCAACGTCCTGACTTTC. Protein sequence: CASSEGSGANVLTF.

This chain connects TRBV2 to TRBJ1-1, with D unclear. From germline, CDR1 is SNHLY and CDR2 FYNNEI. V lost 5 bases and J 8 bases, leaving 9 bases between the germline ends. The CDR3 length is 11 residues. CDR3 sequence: CASSYRGEAFF. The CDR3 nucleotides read TGTGCCAGCAGTTATAGAGGAGAAGCTTTCTTT.

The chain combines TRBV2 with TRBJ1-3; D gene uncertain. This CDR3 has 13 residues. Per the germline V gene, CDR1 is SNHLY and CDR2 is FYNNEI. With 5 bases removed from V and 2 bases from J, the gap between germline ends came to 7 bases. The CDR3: CASSLDAGNTIYF. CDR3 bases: TGTGCCAGCAGTCTAGACGCTGGAAACACCATATATTTT.

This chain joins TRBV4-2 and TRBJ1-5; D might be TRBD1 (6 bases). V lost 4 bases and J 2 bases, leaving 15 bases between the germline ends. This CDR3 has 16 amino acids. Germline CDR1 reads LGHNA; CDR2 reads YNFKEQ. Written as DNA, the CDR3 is TGTGCCAGCAGCCTACTTATGGGGGCTGGCAATCAGCCCCAGCATTTT. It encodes CASSLLMGAGNQPQHF.

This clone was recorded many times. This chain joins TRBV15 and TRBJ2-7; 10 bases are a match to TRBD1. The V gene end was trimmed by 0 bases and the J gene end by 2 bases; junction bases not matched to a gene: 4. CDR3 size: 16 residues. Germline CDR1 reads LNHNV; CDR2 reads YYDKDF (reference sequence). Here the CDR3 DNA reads TGTGCCACCAGCAGAGATCTTGGGACAGGGGCCTACGAGCAGTACTTC. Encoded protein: CATSRDLGTGAYEQYF. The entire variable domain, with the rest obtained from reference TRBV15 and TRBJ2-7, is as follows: DAMVIQNPRYQVTQFGKPVTLSCSQTLNHNVMYWYQQKSSQAPKLLFHYYDKDFNNEADTPDNFQSRRPNTSFCFLDIRSPGLGDTAMYLCATSRDLGTGAYEQYFGPGTRLTVT.

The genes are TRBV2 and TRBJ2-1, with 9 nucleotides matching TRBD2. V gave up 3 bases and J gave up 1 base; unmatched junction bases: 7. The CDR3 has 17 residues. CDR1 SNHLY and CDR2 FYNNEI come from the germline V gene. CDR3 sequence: CASSDVTSGPSYNEQFF. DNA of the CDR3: TGTGCCAGCAGTGACGTGACTAGCGGACCTTCCTACAATGAGCAGTTCTTC.

CDR3 amino acids: CASSPPSRGGIRGVYGYTF. The DNA for the CDR3 is TGTGCCAGCAGTCCCCCTAGTAGGGGGGGGATTAGAGGAGTCTATGGCTACACCTTC. The chain joins TRBV27 to TRBJ1-2; possibly TRBD1 for D (6 bases). Germline loops: CDR1 MNHEY, CDR2 SMNVEV (reference sequence). The CDR3 is 19 amino acids. The V end lost 5 bases, the J end lost 4 bases, and 29 bases lay between the germline ends.

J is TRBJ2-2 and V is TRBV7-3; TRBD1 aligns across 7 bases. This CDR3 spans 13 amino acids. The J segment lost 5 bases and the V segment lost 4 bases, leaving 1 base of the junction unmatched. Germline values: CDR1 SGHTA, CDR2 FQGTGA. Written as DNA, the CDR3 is TGTGCCAGCAGCTCAGGGGGTACCGGGGAGCTGTTTTTT. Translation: CASSSGGTGELFF. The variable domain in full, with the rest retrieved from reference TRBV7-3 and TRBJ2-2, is GAGVSQTPSNKVTEKGKYVELRCDPISGHTALYWYRQSLGQGPEFLIYFQGTGAADDSGLPNDRFFAVRPEGSVSTLKIQRTERGDSAVYLCASSSGGTGELFFGEGSRLTVL.

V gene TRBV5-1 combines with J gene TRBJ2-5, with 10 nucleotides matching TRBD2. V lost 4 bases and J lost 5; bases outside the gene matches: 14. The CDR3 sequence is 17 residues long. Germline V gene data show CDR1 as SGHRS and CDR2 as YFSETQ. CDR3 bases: TGCGCCAGCAGCATTGTTTTAGCGGGAGGAGGAGAGGAGACCCAGTACTTC. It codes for CASSIVLAGGGEETQYF.

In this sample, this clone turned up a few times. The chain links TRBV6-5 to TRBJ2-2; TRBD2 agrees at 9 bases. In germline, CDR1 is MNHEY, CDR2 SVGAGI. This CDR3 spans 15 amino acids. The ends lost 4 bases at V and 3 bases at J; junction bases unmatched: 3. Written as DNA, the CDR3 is TGTGCCAGCAGTTCAGCGGGAGGTGACACCGGGGAGCTGTTTTTT. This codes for CASSSAGGDTGELFF.

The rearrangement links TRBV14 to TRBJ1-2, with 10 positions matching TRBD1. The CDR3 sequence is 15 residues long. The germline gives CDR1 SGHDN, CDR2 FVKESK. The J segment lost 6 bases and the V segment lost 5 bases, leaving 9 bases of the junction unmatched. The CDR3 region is CASSGGTGVGDGYTF. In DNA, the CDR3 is TGTGCCAGCAGCGGCGGGACAGGGGTCGGAGATGGCTACACCTTC. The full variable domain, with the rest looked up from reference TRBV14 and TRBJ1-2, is EAGVTQFPSHSVIEKGQTVTLRCDPISGHDNLYWYRRVMGKEIKFLLHFVKESKQDESGMPNNRFLAERTGGTYSTLKVQPAELEDSGVYFCASSGGTGVGDGYTFGSGTRLTVV.

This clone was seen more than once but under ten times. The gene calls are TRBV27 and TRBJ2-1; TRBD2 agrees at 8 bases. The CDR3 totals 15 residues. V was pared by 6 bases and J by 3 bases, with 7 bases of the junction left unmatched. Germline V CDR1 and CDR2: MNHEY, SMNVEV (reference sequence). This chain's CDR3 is CASRGLAMIYNEQFF. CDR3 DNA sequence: TGTGCCAGCAGAGGACTAGCAATGATCTACAATGAGCAGTTCTTC.

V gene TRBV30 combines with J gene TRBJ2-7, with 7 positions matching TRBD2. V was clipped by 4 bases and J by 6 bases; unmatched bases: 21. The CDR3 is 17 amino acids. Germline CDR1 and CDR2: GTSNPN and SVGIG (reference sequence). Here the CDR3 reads CAWTKQVPTSPSLEQYF. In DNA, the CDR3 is TGTGCCTGGACGAAGCAGGTTCCGACTAGCCCCTCTCTCGAGCAGTACTTC.

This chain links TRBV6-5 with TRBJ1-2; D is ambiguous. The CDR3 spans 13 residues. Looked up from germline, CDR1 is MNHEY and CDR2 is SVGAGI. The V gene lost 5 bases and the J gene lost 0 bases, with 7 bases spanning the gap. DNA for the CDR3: TGTGCCAGCAGTCCAACAGCTAACTATGGCTACACCTTC. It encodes CASSPTANYGYTF.

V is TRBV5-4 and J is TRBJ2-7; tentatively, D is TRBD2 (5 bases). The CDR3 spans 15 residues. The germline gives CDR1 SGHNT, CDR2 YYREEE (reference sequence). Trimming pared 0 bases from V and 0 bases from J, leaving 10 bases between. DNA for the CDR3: TGTGCCAGCAGCTTGGGGACTCCGAGCTCCTACGAGCAGTACTTC. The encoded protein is CASSLGTPSSYEQYF. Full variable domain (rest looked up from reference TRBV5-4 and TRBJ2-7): ETGVTQSPTHLIKTRGQQVTLRCSSQSGHNTVSWYQQALGQGPQFIFQYYREEENGRGNFPPRFSGLQFPNYSSELNVNALELDDSALYLCASSLGTPSSYEQYFGPGTRLTVT.

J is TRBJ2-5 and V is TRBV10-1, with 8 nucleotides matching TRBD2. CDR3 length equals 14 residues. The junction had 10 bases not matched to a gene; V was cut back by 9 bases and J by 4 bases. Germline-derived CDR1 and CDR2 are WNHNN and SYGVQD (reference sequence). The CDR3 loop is CASTSGSPGETQYF. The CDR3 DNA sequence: TGCGCCAGTACCAGCGGGAGCCCTGGAGAGACCCAGTACTTC.

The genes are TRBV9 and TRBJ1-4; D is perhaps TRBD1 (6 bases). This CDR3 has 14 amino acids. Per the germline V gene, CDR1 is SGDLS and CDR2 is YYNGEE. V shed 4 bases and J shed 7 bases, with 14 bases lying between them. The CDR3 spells CASSSTGRGEKLFF. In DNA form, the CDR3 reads TGTGCCAGCAGCTCAACAGGGAGAGGTGAAAAACTGTTTTTT.

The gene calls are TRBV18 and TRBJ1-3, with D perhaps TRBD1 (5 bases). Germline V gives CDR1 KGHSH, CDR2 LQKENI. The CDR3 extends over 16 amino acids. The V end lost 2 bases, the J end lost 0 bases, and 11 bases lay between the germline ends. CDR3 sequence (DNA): TGTGCCAGCTCACCAAGTGAGACAGCCTCTGGAAACACCATATATTTT. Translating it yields CASSPSETASGNTIYF.

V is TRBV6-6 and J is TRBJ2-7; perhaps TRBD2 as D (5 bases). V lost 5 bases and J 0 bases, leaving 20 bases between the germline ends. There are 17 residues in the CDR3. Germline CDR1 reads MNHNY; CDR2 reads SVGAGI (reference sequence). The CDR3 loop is CASSPLPDGLLSYEQYF. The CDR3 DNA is TGTGCCAGCAGTCCGCTACCGGACGGACTCCTCTCCTACGAGCAGTACTTC.

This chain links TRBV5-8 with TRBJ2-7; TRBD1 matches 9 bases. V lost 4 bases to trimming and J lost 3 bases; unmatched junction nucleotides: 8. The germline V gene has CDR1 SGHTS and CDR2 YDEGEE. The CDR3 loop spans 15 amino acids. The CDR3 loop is CASSRTGGRYYEQYF. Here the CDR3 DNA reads TGTGCCAGCAGCCGTACAGGGGGCCGTTACTACGAGCAGTACTTC.

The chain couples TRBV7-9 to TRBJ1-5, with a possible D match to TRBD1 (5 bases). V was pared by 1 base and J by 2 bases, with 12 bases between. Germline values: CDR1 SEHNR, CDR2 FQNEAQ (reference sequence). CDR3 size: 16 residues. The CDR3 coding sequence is TGTGCCAGCAGCTTAGGAATAGGGGAGGGCAATCAGCCCCAGCATTTT. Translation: CASSLGIGEGNQPQHF. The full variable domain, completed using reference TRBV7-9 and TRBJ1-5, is DTGVSQNPRHKITKRGQNVTFRCDPISEHNRLYWYRQTLGQGPEFLTYFQNEAQLEKSRLLSDRFSAERPKGSFSTLEIQRTEQGDSAMYLCASSLGIGEGNQPQHFGDGTRLSIL.

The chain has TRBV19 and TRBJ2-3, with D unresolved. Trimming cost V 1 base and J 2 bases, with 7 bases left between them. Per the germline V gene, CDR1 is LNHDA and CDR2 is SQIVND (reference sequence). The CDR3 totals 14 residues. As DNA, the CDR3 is TGTGCCAGTAGTATAGGCGGATACACAGATACGCAGTATTTT. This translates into CASSIGGYTDTQYF.

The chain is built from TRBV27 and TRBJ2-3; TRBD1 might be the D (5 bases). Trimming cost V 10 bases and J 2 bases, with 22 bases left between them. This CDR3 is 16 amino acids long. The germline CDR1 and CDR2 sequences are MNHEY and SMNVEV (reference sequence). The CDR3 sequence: CATTFSGMGSTDTQYF. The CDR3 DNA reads TGTGCCACCACCTTTTCAGGGATGGGTTCCACAGATACGCAGTATTTT.

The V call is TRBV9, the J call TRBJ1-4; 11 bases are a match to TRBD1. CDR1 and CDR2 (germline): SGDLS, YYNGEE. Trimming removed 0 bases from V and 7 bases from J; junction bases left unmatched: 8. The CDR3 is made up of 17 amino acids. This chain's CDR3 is CASSVAFGDRGTEKLFF. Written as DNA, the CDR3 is TGTGCCAGCAGCGTAGCTTTTGGGGACAGGGGGACTGAAAAACTGTTTTTT. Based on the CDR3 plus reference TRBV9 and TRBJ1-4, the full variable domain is DSGVTQTPKHLITATGQRVTLRCSPRSGDLSVYWYQQSLDQGLQFLIQYYNGEERAKGNILERFSAQQFPDLHSELNLSSLELGDSALYFCASSVAFGDRGTEKLFFGSGTQLSVL.

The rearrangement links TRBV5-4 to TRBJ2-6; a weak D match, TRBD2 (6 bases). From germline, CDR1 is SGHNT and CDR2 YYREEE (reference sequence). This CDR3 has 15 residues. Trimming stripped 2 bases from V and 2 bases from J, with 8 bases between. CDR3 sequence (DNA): TGTGCCAGCAGCTTCGGGGGACCTGGGGCCAACGTCCTGACTTTC. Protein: CASSFGGPGANVLTF.

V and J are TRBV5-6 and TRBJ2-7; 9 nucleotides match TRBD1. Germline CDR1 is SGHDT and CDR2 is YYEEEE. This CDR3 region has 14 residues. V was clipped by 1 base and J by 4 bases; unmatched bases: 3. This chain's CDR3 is CASSLWGTGYEQYF. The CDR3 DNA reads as TGTGCCAGCAGCTTGTGGGGGACAGGGTACGAGCAGTACTTC.

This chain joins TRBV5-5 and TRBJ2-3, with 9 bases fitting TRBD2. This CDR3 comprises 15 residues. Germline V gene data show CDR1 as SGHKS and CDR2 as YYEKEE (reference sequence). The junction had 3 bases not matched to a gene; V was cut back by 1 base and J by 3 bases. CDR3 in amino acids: CASSLQREVTDTQYF. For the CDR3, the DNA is TGTGCCAGCAGCTTGCAGCGGGAGGTAACAGATACGCAGTATTTT. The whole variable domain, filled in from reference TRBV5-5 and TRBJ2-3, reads DAGVTQSPTHLIKTRGQQVTLRCSPISGHKSVSWYQQVLGQGPQFIFQYYEKEERGRGNFPDRFSARQFPNYSSELNVNALLLGDSALYLCASSLQREVTDTQYFGPGTRLTVL.

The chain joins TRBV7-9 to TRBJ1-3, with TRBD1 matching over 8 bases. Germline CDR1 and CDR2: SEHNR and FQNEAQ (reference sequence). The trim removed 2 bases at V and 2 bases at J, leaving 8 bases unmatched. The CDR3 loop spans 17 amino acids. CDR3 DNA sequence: TGTGCCAGCAGCTTACTAACACCAGGGGGCACTGGAAACACCATATATTTT. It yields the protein CASSLLTPGGTGNTIYF.

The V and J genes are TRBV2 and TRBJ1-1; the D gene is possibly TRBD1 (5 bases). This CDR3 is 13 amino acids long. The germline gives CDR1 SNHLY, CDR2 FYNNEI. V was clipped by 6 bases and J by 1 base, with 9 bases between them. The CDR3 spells CASRLGPNTEAFF. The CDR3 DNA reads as TGTGCCAGCAGGCTGGGGCCGAACACTGAAGCTTTCTTT.